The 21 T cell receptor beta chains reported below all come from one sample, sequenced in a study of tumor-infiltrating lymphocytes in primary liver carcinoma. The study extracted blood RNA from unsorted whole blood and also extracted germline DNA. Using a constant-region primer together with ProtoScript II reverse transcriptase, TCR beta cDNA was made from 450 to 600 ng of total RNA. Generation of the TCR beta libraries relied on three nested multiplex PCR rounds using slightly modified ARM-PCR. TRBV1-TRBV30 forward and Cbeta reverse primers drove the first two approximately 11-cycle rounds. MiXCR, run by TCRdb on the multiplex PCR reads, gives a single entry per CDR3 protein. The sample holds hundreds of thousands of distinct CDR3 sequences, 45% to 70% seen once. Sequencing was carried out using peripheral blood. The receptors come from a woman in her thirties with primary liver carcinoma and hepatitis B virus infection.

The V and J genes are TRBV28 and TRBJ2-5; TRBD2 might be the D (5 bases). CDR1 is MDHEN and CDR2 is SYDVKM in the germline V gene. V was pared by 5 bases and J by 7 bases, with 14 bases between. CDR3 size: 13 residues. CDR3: CASSTGRARTQYF. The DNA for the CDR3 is TGTGCCAGCAGTACGGGGAGAGCAAGGACCCAGTACTTC.

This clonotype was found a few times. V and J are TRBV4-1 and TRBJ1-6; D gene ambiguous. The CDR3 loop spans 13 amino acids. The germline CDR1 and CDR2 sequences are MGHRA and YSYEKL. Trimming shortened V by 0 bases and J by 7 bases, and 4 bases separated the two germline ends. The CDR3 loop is CASSQERNSPLHF. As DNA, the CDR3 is TGCGCCAGCAGCCAAGAGAGAAATTCACCCCTCCACTTT.

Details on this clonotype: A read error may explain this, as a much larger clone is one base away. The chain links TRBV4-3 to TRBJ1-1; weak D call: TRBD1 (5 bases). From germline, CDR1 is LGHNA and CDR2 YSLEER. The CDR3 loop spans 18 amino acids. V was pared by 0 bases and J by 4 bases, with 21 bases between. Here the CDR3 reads CASSQEPVGLPGGTEAFF. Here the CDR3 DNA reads TGCGCCAGCAGCCAAGAACCGGTAGGGCTGCCGGGGGGCACTGAAGCTTTCTTT.

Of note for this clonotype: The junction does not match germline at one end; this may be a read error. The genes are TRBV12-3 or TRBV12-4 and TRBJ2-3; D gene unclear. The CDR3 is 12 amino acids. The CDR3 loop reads CASSNIPDTQYF. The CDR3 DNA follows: TGTGCCAGCAGCAACATTCCAGATACGCAATATTTT.

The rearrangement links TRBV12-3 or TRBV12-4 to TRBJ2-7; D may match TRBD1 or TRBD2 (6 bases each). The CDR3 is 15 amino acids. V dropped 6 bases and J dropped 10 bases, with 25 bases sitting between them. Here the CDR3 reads CASSSTDRASGDQYF. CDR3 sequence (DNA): TGTGCCAGCAGCAGCACGGACAGAGCGTCGGGAGATCAGTACTTC.

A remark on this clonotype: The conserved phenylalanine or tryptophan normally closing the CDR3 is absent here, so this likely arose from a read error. The CDR3 sequence is CSVRRADEQFL. The CDR3 DNA follows: TGCAGCGTTAGACGGGCCGATGAGCAGTTCCTC. V is TRBV29-1 and J is TRBJ2-1; D not resolved. This CDR3 is 11 amino acids long. V was clipped by 5 bases and J by 8 bases, with 10 bases between them. Per the germline V gene, CDR1 is SQVTM and CDR2 is ANQGSEA.

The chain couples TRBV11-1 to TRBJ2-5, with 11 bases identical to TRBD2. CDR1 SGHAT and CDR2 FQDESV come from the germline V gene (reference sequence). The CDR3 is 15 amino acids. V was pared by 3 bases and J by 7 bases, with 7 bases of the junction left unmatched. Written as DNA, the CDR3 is TGTGCCAGCAGCTTTAGACTAGCGGGACAATGGACCCAGTACTTC. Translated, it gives CASSFRLAGQWTQYF.

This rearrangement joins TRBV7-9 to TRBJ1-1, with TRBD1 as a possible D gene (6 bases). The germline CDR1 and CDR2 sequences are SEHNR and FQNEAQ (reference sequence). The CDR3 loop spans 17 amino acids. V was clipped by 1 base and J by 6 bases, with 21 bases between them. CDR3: CASSLGFMDSTRAEAFF. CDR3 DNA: TGTGCCAGCAGCTTAGGGTTTATGGACAGCACGAGGGCTGAAGCTTTCTTT. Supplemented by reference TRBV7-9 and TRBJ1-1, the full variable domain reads DTGVSQNPRHKITKRGQNVTFRCDPISEHNRLYWYRQTLGQGPEFLTYFQNEAQLEKSRLLSDRFSAERPKGSFSTLEIQRTEQGDSAMYLCASSLGFMDSTRAEAFFGQGTRLTVV.

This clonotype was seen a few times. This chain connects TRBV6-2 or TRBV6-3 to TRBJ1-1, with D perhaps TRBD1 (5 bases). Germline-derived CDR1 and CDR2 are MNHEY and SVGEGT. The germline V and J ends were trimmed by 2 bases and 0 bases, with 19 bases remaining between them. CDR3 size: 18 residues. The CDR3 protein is CASSYPTRGALMNTEAFF. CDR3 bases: TGTGCCAGCAGTTACCCGACAAGGGGTGCCCTCATGAACACTGAAGCTTTCTTT.

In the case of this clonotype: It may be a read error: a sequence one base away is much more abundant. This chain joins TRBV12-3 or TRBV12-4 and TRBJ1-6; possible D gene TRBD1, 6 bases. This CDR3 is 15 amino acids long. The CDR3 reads CASSPTGNENSPPHF. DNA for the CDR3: TGTGCCAGCAGTCCAACAGGGAATGAGAATTCACCCCCCCACTTT.

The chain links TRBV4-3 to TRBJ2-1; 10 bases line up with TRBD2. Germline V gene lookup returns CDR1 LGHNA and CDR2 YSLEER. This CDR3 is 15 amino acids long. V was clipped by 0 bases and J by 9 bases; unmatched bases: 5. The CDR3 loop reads CASSQDPAGGVEQFF. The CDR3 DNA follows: TGCGCCAGCAGCCAAGACCCAGCGGGAGGGGTTGAGCAGTTCTTC.

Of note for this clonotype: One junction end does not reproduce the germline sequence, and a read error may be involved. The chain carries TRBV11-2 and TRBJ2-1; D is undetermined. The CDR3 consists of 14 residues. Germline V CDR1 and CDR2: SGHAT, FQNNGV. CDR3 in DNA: TGTGCCAGCAGCTTAGTTACGGAAAACAATGAGCTGCTCTTC. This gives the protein CASSLVTENNELLF. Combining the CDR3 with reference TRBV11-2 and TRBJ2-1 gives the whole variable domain EAGVAQSPRYKIIEKRQSVAFWCNPISGHATLYWYQQILGQGPKLLIQFQNNGVVDDSQLPKDRFSAERLKGVDSTLKIQPAKLEDSAVYLCASSLVTENNELLFGPGTRLTVL.

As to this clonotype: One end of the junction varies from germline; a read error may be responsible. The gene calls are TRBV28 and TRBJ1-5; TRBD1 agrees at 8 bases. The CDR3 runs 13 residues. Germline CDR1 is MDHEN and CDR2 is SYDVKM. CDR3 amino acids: CASSLTGGQPQHF. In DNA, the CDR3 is TGTGCTAGCAGTTTAACAGGGGGTCAGCCCCAGCATTTT.

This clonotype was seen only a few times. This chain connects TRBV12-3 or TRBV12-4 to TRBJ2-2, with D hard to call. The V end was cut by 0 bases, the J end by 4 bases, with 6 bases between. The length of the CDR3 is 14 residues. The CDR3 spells CASSLARRTGELFF. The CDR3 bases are TGTGCCAGCAGTTTAGCGAGGCGCACCGGGGAGCTGTTTTTT.

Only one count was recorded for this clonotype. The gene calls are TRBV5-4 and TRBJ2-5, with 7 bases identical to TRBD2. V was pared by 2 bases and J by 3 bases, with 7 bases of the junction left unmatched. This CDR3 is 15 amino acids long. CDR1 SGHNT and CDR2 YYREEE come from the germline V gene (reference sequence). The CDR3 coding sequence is TGTGCCAGCAGCTTAACCGGGACTAAGGAAGAGACCCAGTACTTC. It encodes CASSLTGTKEETQYF.

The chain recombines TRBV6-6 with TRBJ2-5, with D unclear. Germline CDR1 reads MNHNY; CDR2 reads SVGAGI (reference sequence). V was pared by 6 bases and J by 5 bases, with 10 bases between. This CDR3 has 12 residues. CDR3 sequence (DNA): TGTGCCAGCAGCGGAGACCGGGAGACCCAGTACTTC. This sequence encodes CASSGDRETQYF.

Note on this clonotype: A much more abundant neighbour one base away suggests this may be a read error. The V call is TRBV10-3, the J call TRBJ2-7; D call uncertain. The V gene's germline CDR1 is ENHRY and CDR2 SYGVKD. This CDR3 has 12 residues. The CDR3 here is CATRELSYEEYF. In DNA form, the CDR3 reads TGTGCCACCAGAGAATTAAGCTACGAGGAGTACTTC.

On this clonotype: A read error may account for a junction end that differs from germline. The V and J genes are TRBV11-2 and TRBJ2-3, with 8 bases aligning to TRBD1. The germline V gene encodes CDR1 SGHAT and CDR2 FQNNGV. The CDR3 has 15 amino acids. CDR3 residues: CTSSFGDRRGDTQYF. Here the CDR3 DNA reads TGTACCAGCAGTTTTGGGGACAGGAGAGGGGATACGCAGTATTTT.

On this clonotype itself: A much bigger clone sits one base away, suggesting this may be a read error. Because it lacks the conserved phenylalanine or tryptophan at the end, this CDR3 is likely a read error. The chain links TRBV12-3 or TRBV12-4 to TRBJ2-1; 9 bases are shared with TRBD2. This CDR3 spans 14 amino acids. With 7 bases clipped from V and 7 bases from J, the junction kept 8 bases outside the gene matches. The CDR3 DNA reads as TGTGCCAGCACCCTTAGCGGGAGTGGAAATGAGCAGTTCTCC. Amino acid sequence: CASTLSGSGNEQFS.

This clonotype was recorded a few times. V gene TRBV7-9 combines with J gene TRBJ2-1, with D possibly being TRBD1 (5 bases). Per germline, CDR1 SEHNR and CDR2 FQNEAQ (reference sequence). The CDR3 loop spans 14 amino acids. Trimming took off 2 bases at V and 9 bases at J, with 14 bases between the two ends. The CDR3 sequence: CASSLLRQWGEQFF. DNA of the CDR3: TGTGCCAGCAGCTTACTTCGACAGTGGGGTGAGCAGTTCTTC.

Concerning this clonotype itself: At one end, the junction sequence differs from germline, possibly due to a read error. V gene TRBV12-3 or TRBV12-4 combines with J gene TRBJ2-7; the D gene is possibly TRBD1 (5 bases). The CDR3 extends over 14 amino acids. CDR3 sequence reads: CTSSLGQKVNEQYF. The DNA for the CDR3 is TGTACCAGCAGTTTGGGGCAGAAGGTAAACGAGCAGTACTTC.